This entry describes one T cell receptor (beta chain). The CDR3 runs 16 residues. The V and J ends lost 4 bases and 5 bases respectively, with 15 bases between them. Germline-derived CDR1 and CDR2 are MNHNS and SASEGT. Amplification used 60 Vbeta primers and 13 Jbeta primers. Data came from immunoSEQ multiplex PCR; TCRdb stores just in-frame clones and leaves some out. The sample has about 200,000 clones, 82% seen once. The source of the sample is a study of cytomegalovirus exposure and HLA in healthy donors. Sequenced input: PBMCs. The sequence was collected from a boy between 2 and 10 years old in good health and CMV-seronegative. The V gene is TRBV6-1, the J gene TRBJ1-6, with TRBD1 as a possible D gene (5 bases). CDR3 sequence (DNA): TGTGCCAGCAGTGCTGACAGTAACAGGAATAATTCACCCCTCCACTTT. Translation gives CASSADSNRNNSPLHF.